The present T cell receptor (beta chain) was sequenced within a study of T cells in women clearing cervical HPV infection. Looked up from germline, CDR1 is SEHNR and CDR2 is FQNEAQ (reference sequence). With 1 base removed from V and 4 bases from J, the gap between germline ends came to 8 bases. The CDR3 consists of 13 residues. The method was immunoSEQ multiplex PCR; TCRdb's version includes in-frame clones alone and lacks a portion of them. The sample totals approximately 41,000 clones. About this clone itself: The read is 3 residues too short to cover the CDR3 end, so that end is filled in from the germline J gene.

The sample consisted of blood buffy coat. The TCR sequence derives from a woman aged 18 to 69 with a cervical HPV16 infection that either progressed to CIN3+ or cleared (not recorded which). The chain has TRBV7-9 and TRBJ2-7; possible D gene TRBD2, 5 bases. Partial CDR3 DNA: TGTGCCAGCAGCTTAGACGGGGTTTACGAG. Protein sequence: CASSLDGVYE. The entire CDR3 protein reads CASSLDGVYEQYF.